A selection of T cell receptor beta chains follows, all from one sample in a study of T-cell reconstitution after alpha-beta-depleted transplantation in children. TCRdb re-derived calls from the PCR reads in MiXCR, one entry per CDR3 protein. The sample lists hundreds of thousands of distinct CDR3 sequences; 32% were seen once. This specimen consisted of PBMCs from the stem cell graft donor, obtained from the stem cell graft. The source is a human donor who donated a stem cell graft to a child with aplastic anemia. Both conserved end residues are trimmed from each CDR3. Where a row states a size, it is once, few, many or the class of an expanded clone; other rows omit it.

CDR3aa: ASSLGTTSILGTQY
abundance: few
v_gene: TRBV12-3/TRBV12-4
j_gene: TRBJ2-3

CDR3aa: ASSPRLAEQY
abundance: few
v_gene: TRBV7-2
j_gene: TRBJ2-7

CDR3aa: ASKPGNTEAF
abundance: NA
v_gene: TRBV12-3/TRBV12-4
j_gene: TRBJ1-1

CDR3aa: ASSVYRSSYNEQF
abundance: NA
v_gene: TRBV27
j_gene: TRBJ2-1

CDR3aa: ASIGGFRRELRGNEQF
abundance: NA
v_gene: TRBV5-4
j_gene: TRBJ2-1

CDR3aa: ASRGNGGYT
abundance: few
v_gene: TRBV27
j_gene: TRBJ1-2

CDR3aa: ASSRDRKQNEQF
abundance: few
v_gene: TRBV2
j_gene: TRBJ2-1

CDR3aa: ASSEGDNTEAF
abundance: NA
v_gene: TRBV28
j_gene: TRBJ1-1

CDR3aa: ASSSILNRLAGMKGATDTQY
abundance: NA
v_gene: TRBV27
j_gene: TRBJ2-3

CDR3aa: ASSQDLTTFFYEQY
abundance: once
v_gene: TRBV4-3
j_gene: TRBJ2-7

CDR3aa: ASSYGGARTEAF
abundance: NA
v_gene: TRBV6-5
j_gene: TRBJ1-1

CDR3aa: ASSLVPLAAEIYNEQF
abundance: few
v_gene: TRBV11-2
j_gene: TRBJ2-1

CDR3aa: ASSPPSADTQY
abundance: NA
v_gene: TRBV18
j_gene: TRBJ2-3

CDR3aa: ASKTGGPLSTDTQY
abundance: NA
v_gene: TRBV27
j_gene: TRBJ2-3

CDR3aa: ASSTTSGSYNEQF
abundance: NA
v_gene: TRBV12-3/TRBV12-4
j_gene: TRBJ2-1

CDR3aa: RILGDRYNEQF
abundance: few
v_gene: TRBV20-1
j_gene: TRBJ2-1

CDR3aa: ASSPRAGAKFNEQF
abundance: NA
v_gene: TRBV7-2
j_gene: TRBJ2-1

CDR3aa: AWSALDFLEQF
abundance: few
v_gene: TRBV30
j_gene: TRBJ2-1

CDR3aa: ASSLIPGTDTQY
abundance: NA
v_gene: TRBV7-2
j_gene: TRBJ2-3

CDR3aa: ASSSRDRDQPQH
abundance: few
v_gene: TRBV6-2/TRBV6-3
j_gene: TRBJ1-5

CDR3aa: ASSEWVSNEQF
abundance: few
v_gene: TRBV25-1
j_gene: TRBJ2-1

CDR3aa: ASSFRGLAGGETQY
abundance: NA
v_gene: TRBV6-1
j_gene: TRBJ2-5

CDR3aa: ASSSEIGETQY
abundance: NA
v_gene: TRBV5-1
j_gene: TRBJ2-5

CDR3aa: ASSPGWETPYNEQF
abundance: NA
v_gene: TRBV12-3/TRBV12-4
j_gene: TRBJ2-1

CDR3aa: ASSQDTAVNTGELF
abundance: NA
v_gene: TRBV4-3
j_gene: TRBJ2-2

CDR3aa: ASSSTVGYNYGYT
abundance: few
v_gene: TRBV7-9
j_gene: TRBJ1-2

CDR3aa: SAVTGGRVNREQY
abundance: NA
v_gene: TRBV28
j_gene: TRBJ2-7

CDR3aa: SVEVEGRPINTEAF
abundance: NA
v_gene: TRBV29-1
j_gene: TRBJ1-1

CDR3aa: ASSFDRGRSYNEQF
abundance: NA
v_gene: TRBV7-9
j_gene: TRBJ2-1